The source of this TCR beta chain is a study of blood T cell repertoires in COVID-19. Recruits, aged about 18 to 100 years, lived in 25 or so US areas. CDR1 is SGHDN and CDR2 is FVKESK in the germline V gene. The CDR3 sequence is 14 residues long. V was clipped by 3 bases and J by 9 bases; unmatched bases: 5. Sequencing used immunoSEQ multiplex PCR; TCRdb keeps in-frame clones, though not all of them. The sample records 150,000 or so clones, roughly 82% being singletons. The receptor was derived from a man aged 50 to 60 who had recovered from COVID-19. Sample: PBMCs or T cells enriched from blood (not recorded which). The V gene is TRBV14, the J gene TRBJ1-6, with 7 bases lining up with TRBD1. The CDR3 protein is CASSHPTGASPLHF. The CDR3 DNA is TGTGCCAGCAGCCATCCTACAGGGGCTTCACCCCTCCACTTT.